This entry lists 27 T cell receptor beta chains sequenced from one sample in a study of molecular identifiers for immune sequencing clone quantification. Using its own MiXCR run on the PCR reads, TCRdb lists one record per CDR3 protein. The table lists 65,000 or so distinct CDR3 sequences, around 20% of them singletons, with roughly 1.6% in the top ten. The sample comprised naive CD8+ T cells from blood, with Jurkat cell RNA spiked in. Subset specified: FACS-sorted CD8+CD4-CCR7+CD45RA+ naive T cells. These receptors were collected from a human donor in good health. Some libraries in this study had Jurkat cell RNA spiked in.

The table lists this clonotype with a few counts. The DNA of the CDR3 is TGCAGTGCTGCAAGGACTAGGCGAAACAATGAGCAGTTCTTC. Residues: CSAARTRRNNEQFF. The chain links TRBV20-1 to TRBJ2-1, with 7 bases aligning to TRBD2. The CDR3 contains 14 residues. With V trimmed by 5 bases and J by 5 bases, 9 bases remained unmatched. From germline, CDR1 is DFQATT and CDR2 SNEGSKA (reference sequence).

This clonotype was recorded many times. The chain employs TRBV25-1 and TRBJ1-1; 11 bases are shared with TRBD1. CDR1 is MGHDK and CDR2 is SYGVNS in the germline V gene. The CDR3 is 15 amino acids. Trimming removed 2 bases from V and 4 bases from J; junction bases left unmatched: 3. The CDR3 nucleotides are TGTGCCAGCAGTGAAAGGGGGACAGGGGGCACTGAAGCTTTCTTT. Its translation is CASSERGTGGTEAFF.

This clonotype was seen at least ten times. V is TRBV30 and J is TRBJ2-1, with 8 bases lining up with TRBD2. Unmatched junction bases numbered 11, after V lost 6 bases and J lost 1 base. The germline V gene encodes CDR1 GTSNPN and CDR2 SVGIG (reference sequence). The CDR3 has 16 residues. CDR3 in DNA: TGTGCCTGCATCATCGCCGGCGGGGGGTCCTACAATGAGCAGTTCTTC. It yields the protein CACIIAGGGSYNEQFF.

The table lists this clonotype with many counts. V gene TRBV7-9 combines with J gene TRBJ2-1; D is unresolved. The CDR3 runs 11 residues. The germline V gene encodes CDR1 SEHNR and CDR2 FQNEAQ (reference sequence). V lost 1 base to trimming and J lost 5 bases, with 0 bases between them. DNA for the CDR3: TGTGCCAGCAGCTTAGACAATGAGCAGTTCTTC. Translated, it gives CASSLDNEQFF.

There are a few counts of this clonotype. This could be a read error, since a much larger clone is one nucleotide away. This chain joins TRBV7-9 and TRBJ2-7; D unresolved. Germline assignment: CDR1 SEHNR and CDR2 FQNEAQ (reference sequence). The CDR3 covers 14 residues. This CDR3 is CASSLDGWPYGQYF. The CDR3 DNA reads TGTGCCAGCAGCCTAGACGGTTGGCCCTACGGGCAGTACTTC. Full variable domain (remainder filled in from reference TRBV7-9 and TRBJ2-7): DTGVSQNPRHKITKRGQNVTFRCDPISEHNRLYWYRQTLGQGPEFLTYFQNEAQLEKSRLLSDRFSAERPKGSFSTLEIQRTEQGDSAMYLCASSLDGWPYGQYFGPGTRLTVT.

The chain has TRBV7-9 and TRBJ2-5; 7 bases line up with TRBD2. Germline V gene lookup returns CDR1 SEHNR and CDR2 FQNEAQ (reference sequence). Trimming took 7 bases from V and 5 from J; bases not matched to a gene: 16. This CDR3 contains 16 residues. The CDR3 coding sequence is TGTGCCAGCACGCGGATGGCGGGAGAATTTCGGGAGACCCAGTACTTC. Protein: CASTRMAGEFRETQYF.

This clonotype was found many times. The genes are TRBV24-1 and TRBJ2-5; maybe TRBD2 (7 bases). The germline CDR1 and CDR2 sequences are KGHDR and SFDVKD. The germline V and J ends were trimmed by 2 bases and 1 base, with 16 bases remaining between them. CDR3 length: 17 residues. For the CDR3, the DNA is TGTGCCACCAGTGATTCAACGGGGGGCCGCATCCAAGAGACCCAGTACTTC. As protein: CATSDSTGGRIQETQYF.

This clonotype was found many times. The chain employs TRBV6-5 and TRBJ2-2; 7 positions agree with TRBD2. Germline-derived CDR1 and CDR2 are MNHEY and SVGAGI. Trimming at V came to 10 bases and at J to 7 bases, leaving 12 bases not matched to a gene. The CDR3 is 14 amino acids. Here the CDR3 DNA reads TGTGCCACTAGCCCAACGGGCGGGAGCGGGGAGCTGTTTTTT. It specifies CATSPTGGSGELFF.

There are many counts of this clonotype. This chain links TRBV3-1 with TRBJ2-5; D is perhaps TRBD2 (6 bases). The germline gives CDR1 LGHDT, CDR2 YNNKEL (reference sequence). CDR3 size: 14 residues. Trimming left V 4 bases short and J 2 bases short, with 11 bases between. In DNA form, the CDR3 reads TGTGCCAGCAGCCGGCCCGGGACTCAAGAGACCCAGTACTTC. Translated, it gives CASSRPGTQETQYF.

This clonotype was picked up a small number of times. The chain recombines TRBV7-6 with TRBJ2-7, with a weak D call TRBD2 (5 bases). The ends were cut back, 1 base at V and 2 bases at J, with 15 bases in the middle. The CDR3 runs 16 residues. The V gene's germline CDR1 is SGHVS and CDR2 FNYEAQ. In DNA form, the CDR3 reads TGTGCCAGCAGCTTAGGTAGAGGCGGGCCCCCCTACGAGCAGTACTTC. Protein product: CASSLGRGGPPYEQYF.

This clonotype was found many times. The V call is TRBV11-1, the J call TRBJ2-3, with TRBD2 matching 11 bases. Trimming at V came to 3 bases and at J to 6 bases, leaving 11 bases not matched to a gene. The V gene's germline CDR1 is SGHAT and CDR2 FQDESV (reference sequence). This CDR3 has 17 residues. As DNA, the CDR3 is TGTGCCAGCAGCTTCGGGCTAGCGGGAGGTATTGCCGATACGCAGTATTTT. It codes for CASSFGLAGGIADTQYF. The full variable domain, its missing parts supplied by reference TRBV11-1 and TRBJ2-3, is EAEVAQSPRYKITEKSQAVAFWCDPISGHATLYWYRQILGQGPELLVQFQDESVVDDSQLPKDRFSAERLKGVDSTLKIQPAELGDSAMYLCASSFGLAGGIADTQYFGPGTRLTVL.

Details on this clonotype: A much larger clone is a single base away; this may be a read error. This rearrangement joins TRBV6-5 to TRBJ2-7, with 11 bases lining up with TRBD2. Unmatched junction bases numbered 11, after V lost 6 bases and J lost 7 bases. This CDR3 spans 15 amino acids. The germline V gene has CDR1 MNHEY and CDR2 SVGAGI. This CDR3 is CASSLETSGILEQYF. Here the CDR3 DNA reads TGTGCCAGCAGCCTCGAGACTAGCGGGATCCTGGAGCAGTACTTC.

This chain's CDR3 is CATSDLSRELFYEQYF. The DNA of the CDR3 is TGTGCCACCAGTGATTTAAGCCGGGAACTCTTCTACGAGCAGTACTTC. V gene TRBV24-1 combines with J gene TRBJ2-7; tentative D call: TRBD2 (5 bases). This CDR3 region has 16 residues. V lost 1 base to trimming and J lost 3 bases, with 15 bases between them. CDR1 and CDR2 from the germline V gene are KGHDR and SFDVKD.

The chain joins TRBV5-6 to TRBJ2-7, with D unresolved. V was trimmed by 4 bases and J by 5 bases, leaving 19 bases between them. Germline CDR1 reads SGHDT; CDR2 reads YYEEEE. The CDR3 is 15 amino acids. The CDR3 reads CASSQTGPYTHEQYF. CDR3 nucleotides: TGTGCCAGCAGCCAGACCGGTCCCTATACCCACGAGCAGTACTTC.

This clonotype was seen a handful of times. One base away lies a much larger clone, so this may be a sequencing read error. The J gene is TRBJ2-2, the V gene TRBV5-1; the D is unclear. V lost 2 bases and J lost 1, with 21 bases in between. The CDR3 is 19 residues long. The germline gives CDR1 SGHRS, CDR2 YFSETQ. CDR3 coding DNA: TGCGCCAGCAGCTTATTTGAGGCGCCAACAGTGTTGAACACCGGGGAGCTGTTTTTT. This sequence encodes CASSLFEAPTVLNTGELFF.

Note on this clonotype: This sequence may be a read error, since a much larger clone differs from it by one base. The rearrangement links TRBV20-1 to TRBJ2-1; 7 nucleotides match TRBD2. From germline, CDR1 is DFQATT and CDR2 SNEGSKA (reference sequence). CDR3 length: 14 amino acids. For the CDR3, the DNA is TGCAGTGTTGTGGGGGAGGGCAGATACAATGAGAAGTTCTTC. This gives the protein CSVVGEGRYNEKFF.

Points on this clonotype: A much larger clone lies a single base off, so this may be a read error. The chain links TRBV3-1 to TRBJ2-7; D is unresolved. Per germline, CDR1 LGHDT and CDR2 YNNKEL (reference sequence). The CDR3 runs to 15 residues. CDR3 coding DNA: TGTGCCAGCAGCCACCTTGTGGTCCCTGGCTACGGGCAGTACTTC. Its protein product is CASSHLVVPGYGQYF.

In this sample, this clonotype turned up many times. The rearrangement uses TRBV7-2 and TRBJ2-1; D unresolved. The germline gives CDR1 SGHTA, CDR2 FQGNSA. V lost 4 bases and J 8 bases, leaving 12 bases between the germline ends. The CDR3 has 13 residues. The CDR3 DNA follows: TGTGCCAGCAGCTCGGGCTCCCCCTATGAGCAGTTCTTC. It yields the protein CASSSGSPYEQFF.

This clonotype was picked up many times. This chain links TRBV7-8 with TRBJ1-1, with TRBD1 as a possible D gene (6 bases). From germline, CDR1 is SGHVS and CDR2 FQNEAQ. V lost 1 base and J lost 0, with 15 bases in between. This CDR3 is 17 amino acids long. CDR3 sequence (DNA): TGTGCCAGCAGCTTAGGTTTCAGGGGAGCGGTGAACACTGAAGCTTTCTTT. Its protein product is CASSLGFRGAVNTEAFF.

In regard to this clonotype: A single base separates this from a much larger clone, so it may be a read error. In nucleotides, the CDR3 is TGTGCCAGCAGCCCCCAGGGTACTACTGAAGCTCTCTTT. Translated, it gives CASSPQGTTEALF. This chain joins TRBV4-2 and TRBJ1-1, with a tentative D call TRBD1 (5 bases). CDR1 LGHNA and CDR2 YNFKEQ come from the germline V gene. This CDR3 has 13 amino acids.

The chain recombines TRBV7-7 with TRBJ2-1; 8 nucleotides match TRBD2. The CDR3 is 13 residues long. J was trimmed by 10 bases and V by 3 bases; bases with no gene match: 5. CDR1 is SSHAT and CDR2 is FNYEAQ in the germline V gene (reference sequence). CDR3 coding DNA: TGTGCCAGCAGCTTCGGACTAGCACAGGAGCAGTTCTTC. Its protein is CASSFGLAQEQFF.

This clonotype was seen at least ten times. This chain uses TRBV2 with TRBJ2-2, with D unresolved. This CDR3 comprises 13 residues. CDR1 and CDR2 (germline): SNHLY, FYNNEI. V lost 8 bases to trimming and J lost 1 base, with 8 bases between them. The CDR3 is CASLERNTGELFF. CDR3 nucleotides: TGTGCCAGCCTCGAGAGGAACACCGGGGAGCTGTTTTTT.

This clonotype was detected ten times or more. V usage is TRBV7-9 and J usage is TRBJ2-7, with 10 bases fitting TRBD1. Trimming cost V 5 bases and J 6 bases; bases outside gene matches: 13. This CDR3 has 16 residues. Germline loops: CDR1 SEHNR, CDR2 FQNEAQ (reference sequence). For the CDR3, the DNA is TGTGCCAGCAGCCACCCGTTGGGACAGGGGCCTTTCGAGCAGTACTTC. Its translation is CASSHPLGQGPFEQYF.

Ten or more counts support this clonotype. This sequence joins TRBV6-4 and TRBJ2-7; 10 positions match TRBD1. This CDR3 comprises 17 residues. Germline assignment: CDR1 MRHNA and CDR2 SNTAGT. J gave up 4 bases and V 0 bases, and 9 bases lay outside the gene matches. CDR3 in DNA: TGTGCCAGCAGTGACTCTACTCGGGACAGGGGAGGGTACGAGCAGTACTTC. Amino acid sequence: CASSDSTRDRGGYEQYF.

This clonotype is deemed medium-sized. The chain has TRBV20-1 and TRBJ2-3; 8 positions match TRBD2. V trimming: 3 bases; J trimming: 2 bases; junction bases outside the gene matches: 4. The CDR3 runs 14 residues. Germline V gene lookup returns CDR1 DFQATT and CDR2 SNEGSKA (reference sequence). The CDR3 DNA sequence: TGCAGTGCTAGCCTAGCGGGCGTCACAGATACGCAGTATTTT. Its translation: CSASLAGVTDTQYF.

This clonotype has just a few counts. V and J are TRBV28 and TRBJ2-3; D remains ambiguous. Trimming stripped 6 bases from V and 0 bases from J, with 13 bases between. The germline CDR1 and CDR2 sequences are MDHEN and SYDVKM. The CDR3 runs 15 residues. CDR3 DNA: TGTGCCAGCAGCCCCCCCATCTCTAGCACAGATACGCAGTATTTT. Translation: CASSPPISSTDTQYF.

In the case of this clonotype: The junction shows a germline mismatch at one end, possibly a read error. The rearrangement joins TRBV5-4 to TRBJ1-1; D unresolved. Per the germline V gene, CDR1 is SGHNT and CDR2 is YYREEE (reference sequence). The CDR3 length is 15 residues. The CDR3 nucleotides are TGTGCCAGCAGCTTGGAGGCAGGCTTGGCCACTGAAGCTCTCTTT. It codes for CASSLEAGLATEALF.